These 27 T cell receptor beta chains originate from one sample sequenced in a study of cytotoxic CD8 clonotypes in ibrutinib-treated CLL. The table came from immunoSEQ multiplex PCR; TCRdb's copy has only in-frame clones and leaves some out. The sample yields about 50,000 clones, more than 55% seen once. The sample was PBMCs, taken after 24 months of ibrutinib treatment. These receptors were obtained from a human donor with chronic lymphocytic leukemia.

This chain connects TRBV9 to TRBJ1-1; D is unclear. Between the trimmed V and J ends, which lost 0 bases and 1 base, there was a span of 10 bases. CDR3 length: 15 amino acids. Germline loops: CDR1 SGDLS, CDR2 YYNGEE. CDR3 sequence reads: CASSVAGKGNTEAFF. CDR3 nucleotides: TGTGCCAGCAGCGTAGCAGGCAAAGGGAACACTGAAGCTTTCTTT.

The CDR3 reads CASNPTTGGNSPLHF. The CDR3 DNA reads as TGTGCCAGCAACCCGACGACGGGAGGTAATTCACCCCTCCACTTT. The V gene is TRBV25-1, the J gene TRBJ1-6, with no clear D. V gave up 7 bases and J gave up 6 bases, with 16 bases separating them. CDR1 MGHDK and CDR2 SYGVNS come from the germline V gene. The CDR3 sequence is 15 residues long.

The chain employs TRBV6-4 and TRBJ2-3; TRBD2 matches 8 bases. CDR3 length: 15 amino acids. Germline assignment: CDR1 MRHNA and CDR2 SNTAGT. Losses at the gene ends were 0 bases for V and 1 base for J; bases not matched to a gene: 0. CDR3 residues: CASSDSRGGTDTQYF. The CDR3 DNA is TGTGCCAGCAGTGACTCGCGGGGGGGCACAGATACGCAGTATTTT.

The chain couples TRBV5-4 to TRBJ1-6, with unresolved D. CDR3 length: 14 amino acids. Germline CDR1 and CDR2: SGHNT and YYREEE (reference sequence). V lost 0 bases and J lost 7, with 8 bases in between. CDR3 protein: CASSLVGSNSPLHF. CDR3 nucleotide sequence: TGTGCCAGCAGCTTGGTGGGGTCCAATTCACCCCTCCACTTT.

Concerning this clone: A single base is all that separates this from a far larger clone, so a read error is likely. At the DNA level, this CDR3 is encoded by other sequences in the same sample as well. The chain has TRBV6-1 and TRBJ2-1; tentative D call: TRBD1 (6 bases). The CDR3 loop spans 15 amino acids. Trimming removed 3 bases at V and 8 bases at J, with 17 bases between. From germline, CDR1 is MNHNS and CDR2 SASEGT. The CDR3 here is CASSEGLGGTDEQFF. In DNA form, the CDR3 reads TGTGCCAGCAGTGAGGGGCTTGGGGGCACGGATGAGCAGTTCTTC.

V usage is TRBV5-4 and J usage is TRBJ2-7; D may match TRBD1 or TRBD2 (5 bases each). V lost 1 base and J lost 0, with 14 bases in between. Germline-derived CDR1 and CDR2 are SGHNT and YYREEE (reference sequence). The CDR3 spans 16 residues. Here the CDR3 reads CASSLLDRDGSYEQYF. The CDR3 DNA reads TGTGCCAGCAGCTTGCTAGACCGGGACGGCTCCTACGAGCAGTACTTC.

This rearrangement joins TRBV6-1 to TRBJ2-7, with no clear D. Per the germline V gene, CDR1 is MNHNS and CDR2 is SASEGT. Trimming removed 4 bases from V and 3 bases from J, with 1 base in between. CDR3 size: 10 residues. DNA of the CDR3: TGTGCCAGCAGTGTCTACGAGCAGTACTTC. This codes for CASSVYEQYF.

This clone was seen only once. J is TRBJ1-3 and V is TRBV11-2; D is uncertain. V was trimmed by 5 bases and J by 2 bases, leaving 7 bases between them. Germline V lookup: CDR1 SGHAT, CDR2 FQNNGV. The CDR3 extends over 13 amino acids. This CDR3 is CASSVVTGNTIYF. CDR3 DNA: TGTGCCAGCAGCGTCGTAACTGGAAACACCATATATTTT. The whole variable domain, remainder taken from reference TRBV11-2 and TRBJ1-3, is EAGVAQSPRYKIIEKRQSVAFWCNPISGHATLYWYQQILGQGPKLLIQFQNNGVVDDSQLPKDRFSAERLKGVDSTLKIQPAKLEDSAVYLCASSVVTGNTIYFGEGSWLTVV.

The rearrangement joins TRBV5-6 to TRBJ1-2; no reliable D call. CDR3 length equals 13 residues. Germline assignment: CDR1 SGHDT and CDR2 YYEEEE. V dropped 0 bases and J dropped 6 bases, with 9 bases sitting between them. The CDR3 nucleotides are TGTGCCAGCAGCTTGGAGGCAGACGATGGCTACACCTTC. This encodes CASSLEADDGYTF.

In its sample, this clone was seen a few times. This sequence joins TRBV5-6 and TRBJ1-1; D is unclear. This CDR3 has 11 residues. The V end lost 1 base, the J end lost 5 bases, and 3 bases lay between the germline ends. CDR1 is SGHDT and CDR2 is YYEEEE in the germline V gene. The CDR3 protein is CASSLRTEAFF. The CDR3 DNA reads as TGTGCCAGCAGCTTGAGGACTGAAGCTTTCTTT.

This clone was observed a few times. The V gene is TRBV10-2, the J gene TRBJ1-2; D is uncertain. Deletions cut 2 bases from V and 6 bases from J, with 7 bases between. The CDR3 extends over 12 amino acids. The germline gives CDR1 WSHSY, CDR2 SAAADI. The chain's CDR3 is CASSERSNGYTF. For the CDR3, the DNA is TGCGCCAGCAGTGAGCGGAGTAATGGCTACACCTTC.

The genes are TRBV6-4 and TRBJ1-2; 7 bases line up with TRBD1. The CDR3 covers 15 residues. V lost 10 bases, J lost 3 bases, and 14 bases stayed unmatched. Germline V gene sequence: CDR1 MRHNA, CDR2 SNTAGT. The CDR3 sequence: CATTIEPGQYYGYTF. CDR3 nucleotides: TGTGCCACCACCATCGAGCCGGGACAGTACTATGGCTACACCTTC.

This clone was seen a handful of times. The V and J genes are TRBV6-6 and TRBJ2-7, with 10 bases that match TRBD2. Germline trimming cut 0 bases from V and 4 bases from J; bases unmatched to any gene: 3. The germline V gene encodes CDR1 MNHNY and CDR2 SVGAGI (reference sequence). This CDR3 is built from 15 residues. CDR3 in DNA: TGTGCCAGCAGTTACTCAGCTAGCGGGGGTTACGAGCAGTACTTC. This translates into CASSYSASGGYEQYF.

V and J are TRBV10-3 and TRBJ1-6, with D uncertain. The CDR3 contains 14 residues. The germline V gene encodes CDR1 ENHRY and CDR2 SYGVKD. V lost 4 bases and J lost 13, with 17 bases in between. CDR3 region: CAISGPDLGSPLHF. The CDR3 region has the DNA TGTGCCATCAGTGGGCCGGACCTGGGATCTCCCCTCCACTTT.

The chain uses TRBV5-1 and TRBJ2-7; tentative D call: TRBD2 (6 bases). V lost 4 bases and J lost 6, with 20 bases in between. CDR3 length: 15 amino acids. Germline CDR1 reads SGHRS; CDR2 reads YFSETQ. The CDR3: CASSLNALLGSEQYF. As DNA, the CDR3 is TGCGCCAGCAGCCTTAACGCATTACTCGGGAGCGAGCAGTACTTC.

This clone has just a few counts. The chain is built from TRBV5-1 and TRBJ1-1, with D tentatively TRBD1 (5 bases). The length of the CDR3 is 15 residues. Germline values: CDR1 SGHRS, CDR2 YFSETQ. Trimming shortened V by 0 bases and J by 1 base, and 10 bases separated the two germline ends. CDR3 sequence (DNA): TGCGCCAGCAGCTTGGATGGCAGGGCGAACACTGAAGCTTTCTTT. It translates to CASSLDGRANTEAFF.

V and J are TRBV29-1 and TRBJ2-7, with 11 bases identical to TRBD1. The J segment lost 3 bases and the V segment lost 0 bases, leaving 1 base of the junction unmatched. The CDR3 is made up of 14 amino acids. Germline V gives CDR1 SQVTM, CDR2 ANQGSEA. The DNA of the CDR3 is TGCAGCGTTGAAGATGGGACAGGGGGCTACGAGCAGTACTTC. Translating gives CSVEDGTGGYEQYF.

J is TRBJ2-7 and V is TRBV11-2; TRBD2 might be the D (5 bases). Germline CDR1 and CDR2: SGHAT and FQNNGV. Trimming cost V 4 bases and J 2 bases, with 15 bases left between them. CDR3 length: 15 residues. This CDR3 is CASSSIRTGTYEQYF. CDR3 nucleotides: TGTGCCAGCAGCTCTATTAGGACGGGAACCTACGAGCAGTACTTC.

This sequence joins TRBV7-9 and TRBJ2-5, with 8 bases matching TRBD2. With V trimmed by 0 bases and J by 4 bases, 7 bases remained unmatched. Per the germline V gene, CDR1 is SEHNR and CDR2 is FQNEAQ (reference sequence). This CDR3 contains 16 residues. The DNA for the CDR3 is TGTGCCAGCAGCTTAGCGTCGGGAGGGGGGCGAGAGACCCAGTACTTC. Protein product: CASSLASGGGRETQYF.

The chain uses TRBV2 and TRBJ2-7; 14 bases are shared with TRBD2. J was trimmed by 0 bases and V by 6 bases; bases with no gene match: 10. The CDR3 is 18 amino acids. Germline V gene sequence: CDR1 SNHLY, CDR2 FYNNEI. CDR3 sequence reads: CASSETSGGDYTSYEQYF. CDR3 DNA sequence: TGTGCCAGCAGCGAGACTAGCGGGGGGGACTATACCTCCTACGAGCAGTACTTC.

The chain is built from TRBV6-5 and TRBJ1-1; weak D call: TRBD1 (6 bases). Germline assignment: CDR1 MNHEY and CDR2 SVGAGI. Trimming took off 2 bases at V and 3 bases at J, with 10 bases between the two ends. The CDR3 runs 14 residues. The CDR3: CASSYTGFDTEAFF. The CDR3 DNA is TGTGCCAGCAGTTACACAGGGTTCGACACTGAAGCTTTCTTT.

The gene calls are TRBV14 and TRBJ2-3; TRBD2 matches 9 bases. The germline V gene has CDR1 SGHDN and CDR2 FVKESK. The CDR3 has 17 residues. V lost 0 bases and J lost 3; bases outside the gene matches: 7. The CDR3: CASSQDRRLAVTDTQYF. In DNA form, the CDR3 reads TGTGCCAGCAGCCAAGATCGGAGACTAGCGGTGACAGATACGCAGTATTTT.

This clone showed up just a few times. The rearrangement links TRBV2 to TRBJ2-3, with 15 positions matching TRBD2. CDR1 and CDR2 from the germline V gene are SNHLY and FYNNEI. The CDR3 extends over 17 amino acids. J lost 5 bases, V lost 6 bases, and 9 bases had no gene match. CDR3 sequence reads: CASRVTRGLAGGDTQYF. The CDR3 coding sequence is TGTGCCAGCAGAGTGACGAGGGGACTAGCGGGGGGAGATACGCAGTATTTT.

J is TRBJ2-7 and V is TRBV16; 10 bases line up with TRBD1. With V trimmed by 8 bases and J by 2 bases, 12 bases remained unmatched. Looked up from germline, CDR1 is KGHSY and CDR2 is FQNENV. The CDR3 is 16 residues long. The CDR3 protein is CASGVTGTGDPYEQYF. Written as DNA, the CDR3 is TGTGCCAGCGGAGTTACCGGGACAGGGGATCCCTACGAGCAGTACTTC.

The chain joins TRBV4-1 to TRBJ1-4, with a possible D match to TRBD1 (5 bases). This CDR3 is 16 amino acids long. The V end was cut by 2 bases, the J end by 4 bases, with 14 bases between. Germline CDR1 and CDR2: MGHRA and YSYEKL. CDR3 sequence: CASSQPSGTRNEKLFF. The CDR3 DNA reads TGCGCCAGCAGCCAACCATCCGGGACTCGTAATGAAAAACTGTTTTTT.

This clone showed up just once. The rearrangement links TRBV15 to TRBJ2-1; D possibly corresponds to TRBD1 (6 bases). Germline V gene data show CDR1 as LNHNV and CDR2 as YYDKDF (reference sequence). With 4 bases removed from V and 5 bases from J, the gap between germline ends came to 12 bases. The CDR3 consists of 14 residues. Here the CDR3 reads CATSILDRNNEQFF. Here the CDR3 DNA reads TGTGCCACCAGCATCTTGGACAGAAACAATGAGCAGTTCTTC.

The rearrangement links TRBV5-1 to TRBJ1-2, with D hard to call. Trimming left V 5 bases short and J 2 bases short, with 10 bases between. Germline V gives CDR1 SGHRS, CDR2 YFSETQ. The CDR3 is 13 amino acids. The CDR3 coding sequence is TGCGCCAGCAGTACTACTGAGAACTATGGCTACACCTTC. It is translated as CASSTTENYGYTF.